One sample yielded the 19 T cell receptor beta chains listed below, sequenced in a study of blood T cell repertoires in COVID-19. Some clones are missing from TCRdb's copy, which holds only in-frame ones; the method was immunoSEQ multiplex PCR. Of about 260,000 clones listed, over 75% were seen once; the top ten hold roughly a tenth. Specimen: peripheral blood. The source of these receptors is a woman in her 70s with COVID-19, enrolled during active disease.

V usage is TRBV30 and J usage is TRBJ2-7, with no clear D. The CDR3 sequence is 14 residues long. Trimming pared 1 base from V and 2 bases from J, leaving 12 bases between. The germline CDR1 and CDR2 sequences are GTSNPN and SVGIG (reference sequence). Written as DNA, the CDR3 is TGTGCCTGGAGTGCCTCGAGCATTACCTACGAGCAGTACTTC. Its protein is CAWSASSITYEQYF. The full variable domain, completed using reference TRBV30 and TRBJ2-7, is SQTIHQWPATLVQPVGSPLSLECTVEGTSNPNLYWYRQAAGRGLQLLFYSVGIGQISSEVPQNLSASRPQDRQFILSSKKLLLSDSGFYLCAWSASSITYEQYFGPGTRLTVT.

The rearrangement joins TRBV18 to TRBJ1-2; D is unclear. CDR1 KGHSH and CDR2 LQKENI come from the germline V gene. The CDR3 covers 11 residues. Between the trimmed V and J ends, which lost 2 bases and 10 bases, there was a span of 8 bases. The CDR3 spells CASSPGPSYTF. For the CDR3, the DNA is TGTGCCAGCTCACCAGGGCCATCCTACACCTTC.

The chain employs TRBV4-2 and TRBJ2-1; TRBD2 agrees at 8 bases. Germline loops: CDR1 LGHNA, CDR2 YNFKEQ. This CDR3 has 16 amino acids. V lost 3 bases, J lost 2 bases, and 6 bases stayed unmatched. CDR3 bases: TGTGCCAGCAGCCAGGGACTAGACCCCCCCTACAATGAGCAGTTCTTC. Protein sequence: CASSQGLDPPYNEQFF.

J is TRBJ2-7 and V is TRBV6-2 or TRBV6-3; 10 bases line up with TRBD2. The CDR3 sequence is 14 residues long. J lost 4 bases, V lost 5 bases, and 5 bases had no gene match. Germline CDR1 MNHEY, CDR2 SVGEGT. The CDR3 here is CASSLRLAGYEQYF. The DNA of the CDR3 is TGTGCCAGCAGTCTCCGACTAGCGGGTTACGAGCAGTACTTC.

The chain employs TRBV6-2 or TRBV6-3 and TRBJ1-4, with a weak D call TRBD1 (5 bases). The V end was cut by 6 bases, the J end by 0 bases, with 11 bases between. This CDR3 spans 15 amino acids. Germline V lookup: CDR1 MNHEY, CDR2 SVGEGT. The CDR3 nucleotides read TGTGCCAGCAGCACCAGGGATTCAACTAATGAAAAACTGTTTTTT. Its protein is CASSTRDSTNEKLFF.

V usage is TRBV7-8 and J usage is TRBJ1-6; 8 bases are shared with TRBD1. With 4 bases clipped from V and 14 bases from J, the junction kept 7 bases outside the gene matches. The CDR3 sequence is 13 residues long. The germline V gene has CDR1 SGHVS and CDR2 FQNEAQ. In nucleotides, the CDR3 is TGTGCCAGCAGCTATGACCGGACAGGGTCCCTCCACTTT. It specifies CASSYDRTGSLHF.

This clone was counted between two and nine times. The rearrangement links TRBV7-3 to TRBJ2-5; a weak D match, TRBD2 (5 bases). Germline CDR1 is SGHTA and CDR2 is FQGTGA. Trimming pared 5 bases from V and 5 bases from J, leaving 18 bases between. This CDR3 has 15 amino acids. CDR3 in amino acids: CASSPYGERRETQYF. In nucleotides, the CDR3 is TGTGCCAGCAGCCCCTACGGGGAGCGGCGGGAGACCCAGTACTTC.

This clone was seen once. The chain uses TRBV5-6 and TRBJ1-6; D is unclear. V was cut by 0 bases and J by 10 bases, with 11 bases left in between. This CDR3 is built from 14 residues. Germline V lookup: CDR1 SGHDT, CDR2 YYEEEE. The CDR3 DNA sequence: TGTGCCAGCAGCTTGGGAGCAGCGAAGTCACCCCTCCACTTT. This sequence encodes CASSLGAAKSPLHF.

CDR3 nucleotides: TGCGCCAGCAGCCTGGTAGCGGGAGTGTCCTACGAGCAGTACTTC. Its protein is CASSLVAGVSYEQYF. V usage is TRBV5-1 and J usage is TRBJ2-7; 9 nucleotides match TRBD2. The CDR3 length is 15 residues. Per germline, CDR1 SGHRS and CDR2 YFSETQ. The ends lost 4 bases at V and 1 base at J; junction bases unmatched: 6.

The chain links TRBV10-3 to TRBJ1-1; D is unclear. The CDR3 consists of 13 residues. Trimming took off 4 bases at V and 0 bases at J, with 6 bases between the two ends. Germline lookup yields CDR1 ENHRY and CDR2 SYGVKD. CDR3: CAISVEMNTEAFF. In DNA form, the CDR3 reads TGTGCCATCAGTGTGGAGATGAACACTGAAGCTTTCTTT.

The chain combines TRBV30 with TRBJ2-7; the match to TRBD2 covers 7 bases. J lost 0 bases, V lost 3 bases, and 17 bases had no gene match. CDR1 GTSNPN and CDR2 SVGIG come from the germline V gene (reference sequence). The CDR3 totals 18 residues. The CDR3 here is CAWSRTPPSGARSYEQYF. CDR3 DNA sequence: TGTGCCTGGAGCCGTACCCCTCCTAGCGGTGCCCGCTCCTACGAGCAGTACTTC.

This chain connects TRBV20-1 to TRBJ2-1; TRBD2 agrees at 10 bases. V shed 3 bases and J 5 bases; nucleotides not matched to a gene: 4. The CDR3 runs to 14 residues. Germline CDR1 DFQATT, CDR2 SNEGSKA (reference sequence). The CDR3 region is CSASRTSGHNEQFF. For the CDR3, the DNA is TGCAGTGCTAGTCGGACTAGCGGCCACAATGAGCAGTTCTTC.

V is TRBV6-2 or TRBV6-3 and J is TRBJ2-2, with a possible D match to TRBD2 (5 bases). CDR1 MNHEY and CDR2 SVGEGT come from the germline V gene. This CDR3 is 15 amino acids long. The V and J ends lost 0 bases and 6 bases respectively, with 11 bases between them. CDR3: CASSYSGLLSGELFF. For the CDR3, the DNA is TGTGCCAGCAGTTACTCCGGACTGTTATCCGGGGAGCTGTTTTTT.

This chain links TRBV5-4 with TRBJ2-1; 7 bases align to TRBD2. The junction had 7 bases not matched to a gene; V was cut back by 4 bases and J by 9 bases. Looked up from germline, CDR1 is SGHNT and CDR2 is YYREEE (reference sequence). CDR3 length: 13 amino acids. The CDR3 spells CASSAGPGGEQFF. DNA of the CDR3: TGTGCCAGCAGCGCGGGACCGGGGGGTGAGCAGTTCTTC.

The chain carries TRBV7-9 and TRBJ2-1; D gene uncertain. CDR3 size: 14 residues. Between the trimmed V and J ends, which lost 7 bases and 0 bases, there was a span of 10 bases. Per germline, CDR1 SEHNR and CDR2 FQNEAQ (reference sequence). The CDR3 sequence is CASTSPGSYNEQFF. CDR3 bases: TGTGCCAGCACCTCTCCGGGCTCCTACAATGAGCAGTTCTTC.

The V gene is TRBV5-1, the J gene TRBJ1-2; TRBD1 aligns across 7 bases. Trimming cost V 0 bases and J 4 bases; bases outside gene matches: 6. This CDR3 is built from 15 residues. CDR1 and CDR2 from the germline V gene are SGHRS and YFSETQ. CDR3 in amino acids: CASSLGQGIGYGYTF. CDR3 DNA: TGCGCCAGCAGCTTGGGACAGGGAATCGGCTATGGCTACACCTTC.

The chain combines TRBV7-9 with TRBJ1-5; possible D gene TRBD1, 5 bases. This CDR3 region has 17 residues. Trimming removed 1 base at V and 0 bases at J, with 13 bases between. The germline gives CDR1 SEHNR, CDR2 FQNEAQ (reference sequence). The chain's CDR3 is CASSLVGRASSNQPQHF. As DNA, the CDR3 is TGTGCCAGCAGCTTAGTCGGCAGGGCCTCTAGCAATCAGCCCCAGCATTTT. The complete variable domain, with remaining parts taken from reference TRBV7-9 and TRBJ1-5, reads DTGVSQNPRHKITKRGQNVTFRCDPISEHNRLYWYRQTLGQGPEFLTYFQNEAQLEKSRLLSDRFSAERPKGSFSTLEIQRTEQGDSAMYLCASSLVGRASSNQPQHFGDGTRLSIL.

The chain uses TRBV2 and TRBJ1-5; perhaps TRBD1 as D (6 bases). The V end lost 7 bases, the J end lost 4 bases, and 11 bases lay between the germline ends. Germline values: CDR1 SNHLY, CDR2 FYNNEI. This CDR3 contains 13 residues. CDR3 in amino acids: CASMRTENQPQHF. DNA for the CDR3: TGTGCCAGCATGCGGACAGAAAATCAGCCCCAGCATTTT.

J is TRBJ1-5 and V is TRBV28, with 9 bases aligning to TRBD1. Germline values: CDR1 MDHEN, CDR2 SYDVKM. The CDR3 spans 16 residues. Trimming at V came to 6 bases and at J to 7 bases, leaving 13 bases not matched to a gene. In DNA form, the CDR3 reads TGTGCCAGCAGCTCTACAGGGGGCGAAATTCTACAGCCCCAGCATTTT. Translated: CASSSTGGEILQPQHF.